The 6 T cell receptor beta chains below all came from one sample that was sequenced in a study of graft-versus-host responses after intestinal transplantation. For these TCRs, the target antigens are not known. Method: immunoSEQ multiplex PCR; TCRdb's copy keeps in-frame clones and lacks some. The table lists roughly 130,000 clones, 92% of them singletons. This material consisted of unstimulated CD4+ T cells sorted from spleen or lymph node cells, taken before intestinal transplant. The source is a human donor who received an intestinal transplant.

This chain connects TRBV15 to TRBJ2-3; 12 bases fit TRBD2. J gave up 3 bases and V 0 bases, and 19 bases lay outside the gene matches. The CDR3 loop spans 22 amino acids. From germline, CDR1 is LNHNV and CDR2 YYDKDF (reference sequence). The CDR3 reads CATSRDGGLAGGPRKGTDTQYF. The CDR3 coding sequence is TGTGCCACCAGCAGAGATGGGGGCCTAGCGGGAGGGCCGAGAAAGGGGACAGATACGCAGTATTTT.

The CDR3 region has the DNA TGCGCCAGCATCCGGGTAACTAATGAAAAACTGTTTTTT. This translates into CASIRVTNEKLFF. The chain joins TRBV5-1 to TRBJ1-4; no clear D gene. Germline CDR1 is SGHRS and CDR2 is YFSETQ. This CDR3 region has 13 residues. V lost 6 bases, J lost 1 base, and 7 bases lay in between. The full variable domain, its missing parts supplied by reference TRBV5-1 and TRBJ1-4, is KAGVTQTPRYLIKTRGQQVTLSCSPISGHRSVSWYQQTPGQGLQFLFEYFSETQRNKGNFPGRFSGRQFSNSRSEMNVSTLELGDSALYLCASIRVTNEKLFFGSGTQLSVL.

This chain connects TRBV6-5 to TRBJ1-2, with D unclear. CDR3 length: 13 amino acids. V was shortened by 6 bases and J by 4 bases, with 12 bases between the two germline ends. Per the germline V gene, CDR1 is MNHEY and CDR2 is SVGAGI. CDR3 residues: CASSPVEGYGYTF. The DNA for the CDR3 is TGTGCCAGCAGCCCGGTTGAGGGCTATGGCTACACCTTC.

Notes on this clone: One end of the junction does not line up with germline, which may come from a read error. The sample has other DNA sequences that encode this CDR3 too. The chain uses TRBV11-2 and TRBJ2-4; D possibly corresponds to TRBD2 (8 bases). Germline CDR1 and CDR2: SGHAT and FQNNGV. The CDR3 contains 15 residues. The CDR3: CASSLAGTAGNIQYF. The CDR3 region has the DNA TGCGCCAGCAGCTTAGCGGGGACAGCCGGCAACATTCAGTACTTC.

CDR3 coding DNA: TGTGCCAGCAGCATAGCTGGACTAGCGGACAGCGAGCAGTACTTC. Translated, it gives CASSIAGLADSEQYF. This chain links TRBV6-5 with TRBJ2-7, with 10 positions matching TRBD2. With V trimmed by 6 bases and J by 6 bases, 11 bases remained unmatched. The CDR3 runs 15 residues. Per the germline V gene, CDR1 is MNHEY and CDR2 is SVGAGI.

The chain links TRBV2 to TRBJ2-5; the match to TRBD2 covers 13 bases. The germline CDR1 and CDR2 sequences are SNHLY and FYNNEI. Trimming cost V 6 bases and J 14 bases; bases outside gene matches: 12. The CDR3 totals 14 residues. DNA of the CDR3: TGTGCCAGCAGCCTCGGGACTAGCGGGACCATCGTCTACTTC. Its protein product is CASSLGTSGTIVYF.